Shown below are 15 T cell receptor beta chains from a single sample sequenced in a study of shared clonotypes between healthy human individuals. Clones were sequenced by immunoSEQ multiplex PCR, and TCRdb holds only the in-frame ones, with some missing. Among 2 million to 2.5 million clones listed, about nine tenths were seen once. The sequenced sample consisted of naive CD4+ T cells from PBMCs. Noted subset: CD45RA+ positively selected. All receptors come from a man aged 18-30 years in good health. Some clones in this sample may be carry-over from other donors' samples.

The V call is TRBV29-1, the J call TRBJ1-1, with D possibly TRBD1 on 6 matching bases. Germline V CDR1 and CDR2: SQVTM, ANQGSEA. The V and J ends lost 4 bases and 1 base respectively, with 16 bases between them. This CDR3 has 15 residues. The CDR3 sequence is CSVGDPGAANTEAFF. The CDR3 nucleotides read TGCAGCGTTGGGGACCCAGGGGCCGCGAACACTGAAGCTTTCTTT.

V is TRBV7-6 and J is TRBJ2-3; D uncertain. CDR1 and CDR2 from the germline V gene are SGHVS and FNYEAQ. The V end was cut by 6 bases, the J end by 5 bases, with 15 bases between. CDR3 size: 14 residues. CDR3 DNA sequence: TGTGCCAGCAGTGATTCAATTCAAATAGATACGCAGTATTTT. Translation: CASSDSIQIDTQYF.

As DNA, the CDR3 is TGTGCCAGCACCTCCGTGAGGGGGAGGTCGTTTTTT. Translation: CASTSVRGRSFF. The chain links TRBV6-5 to TRBJ2-2; D possibly uses TRBD1 or TRBD2 (6 bases each). This CDR3 spans 12 amino acids. The ends were cut back, 7 bases at V and 16 bases at J, with 19 bases in the middle. Germline lookup yields CDR1 MNHEY and CDR2 SVGAGI.

The rearrangement uses TRBV19 and TRBJ2-3; TRBD2 aligns across 7 bases. From germline, CDR1 is LNHDA and CDR2 SQIVND (reference sequence). This CDR3 has 15 amino acids. The junction had 12 bases not matched to a gene; V was cut back by 7 bases and J by 5 bases. The CDR3 loop reads CASTPGLRERDTQYF. The CDR3 DNA sequence: TGTGCCAGTACCCCAGGATTGCGGGAGAGAGATACGCAGTATTTT.

The V gene is TRBV7-2, the J gene TRBJ2-7, with a weak D call TRBD1 (5 bases). Germline V gene lookup returns CDR1 SGHTA and CDR2 FQGNSA. There are 15 residues in the CDR3. The V end lost 1 base, the J end lost 3 bases, and 13 bases lay between the germline ends. CDR3 sequence reads: CASSLEGILLYEQYF. DNA for the CDR3: TGTGCCAGCAGCTTAGAGGGGATATTACTCTACGAGCAGTACTTC.

This clone is a singleton in its sample. The CDR3 reads CASTTYGSDRSQPQHF. DNA of the CDR3: TGTGCCAGTACCACCTACGGAAGTGACAGGAGTCAGCCCCAGCATTTT. The gene calls are TRBV19 and TRBJ1-5; tentative D call: TRBD1 (6 bases). V was pared by 7 bases and J by 6 bases, with 22 bases between. Germline V gives CDR1 LNHDA, CDR2 SQIVND (reference sequence). The CDR3 contains 16 residues.

This chain connects TRBV2 to TRBJ2-2; D unclear. CDR3 size: 13 residues. V was pared by 6 bases and J by 1 base, with 6 bases between. Germline V gene lookup returns CDR1 SNHLY and CDR2 FYNNEI. CDR3 nucleotide sequence: TGTGCCAGCAGGTCCGAGAACACCGGGGAGCTGTTTTTT. Protein product: CASRSENTGELFF.

The chain has TRBV4-1 and TRBJ2-1, with D perhaps assigned TRBD1 or TRBD2 (6 bases each). Trimming took off 0 bases at V and 6 bases at J, with 15 bases between the two ends. CDR1 is MGHRA and CDR2 is YSYEKL in the germline V gene. CDR3 length equals 16 residues. The CDR3 region is CASSQDLTRGVNEQFF. CDR3 coding DNA: TGCGCCAGCAGCCAAGATCTGACTAGGGGGGTCAATGAGCAGTTCTTC.

CDR3 protein: CASTGGRADPGDTQYF. In DNA, the CDR3 is TGTGCCAGCACAGGCGGGAGAGCAGACCCAGGGGATACGCAGTATTTT. This chain connects TRBV28 to TRBJ2-3, with 7 bases lining up with TRBD2. The V gene end was trimmed by 7 bases and the J gene end by 6 bases; junction bases not matched to a gene: 16. The germline gives CDR1 MDHEN, CDR2 SYDVKM. CDR3 length: 16 residues. Full variable domain (remainder filled in from reference TRBV28 and TRBJ2-3): DVKVTQSSRYLVKRTGEKVFLECVQDMDHENMFWYRQDPGLGLRLIYFSYDVKMKEKGDIPEGYSVSREKKERFSLILESASTNQTSMYLCASTGGRADPGDTQYFGPGTRLTVL.

This clone occurred once. The chain joins TRBV4-1 to TRBJ2-1; TRBD2 matches at 16 bases. With 2 bases clipped from V and 7 bases from J, the junction kept 5 bases outside the gene matches. The CDR3 loop spans 17 amino acids. Germline assignment: CDR1 MGHRA and CDR2 YSYEKL. The CDR3 region has the DNA TGCGCCAGCAGCCAATTGGGACTAGCGGGAGGGCCTAATGAGCAGTTCTTC. It is translated as CASSQLGLAGGPNEQFF.

The CDR3: CASSVARDGDQPQHF. CDR3 coding DNA: TGTGCCAGCAGCGTAGCCCGGGACGGTGATCAGCCCCAGCATTTT. The V and J genes are TRBV9 and TRBJ1-5; perhaps TRBD1 as D (5 bases). The V end lost 0 bases, the J end lost 5 bases, and 12 bases lay between the germline ends. The CDR3 is made up of 15 amino acids. CDR1 SGDLS and CDR2 YYNGEE come from the germline V gene.

The V and J genes are TRBV7-2 and TRBJ2-5; D is perhaps TRBD2 (6 bases). Trimming stripped 7 bases from V and 1 base from J, with 13 bases between. Germline V CDR1 and CDR2: SGHTA, FQGNSA. CDR3 length: 14 residues. The CDR3 spells CASKKERVQETQYF. The CDR3 nucleotides are TGTGCCAGCAAAAAGGAGCGGGTCCAAGAGACCCAGTACTTC.

The V call is TRBV6-5, the J call TRBJ2-7; the D is unclear. The CDR3 length is 15 residues. Germline V gene sequence: CDR1 MNHEY, CDR2 SVGAGI. V dropped 0 bases and J dropped 0 bases, with 9 bases sitting between them. The CDR3 protein is CASSYSLPSSYEQYF. As DNA, the CDR3 is TGTGCCAGCAGTTACTCGCTCCCGAGCTCCTACGAGCAGTACTTC.

In the case of this clone: This specimen includes other DNA sequences encoding the same CDR3. The chain couples TRBV7-3 to TRBJ1-1, with D uncertain. The V end was cut by 0 bases, the J end by 1 base, with 3 bases between. This CDR3 region has 13 residues. CDR1 and CDR2 (germline): SGHTA, FQGTGA. CDR3 nucleotide sequence: TGTGCCAGCAGCTTAACAAGGAACACTGAAGCTTTCTTT. This gives the protein CASSLTRNTEAFF.

This chain uses TRBV2 with TRBJ2-2, with 10 bases that match TRBD1. Per germline, CDR1 SNHLY and CDR2 FYNNEI. The CDR3 is made up of 17 amino acids. After removal of 6 bases from V and 2 bases from J, the junction contained 9 bases not matched to a gene. In DNA, the CDR3 is TGTGCCAGCAGCGCCCAGGGACAGGGGATAAACACCGGGGAGCTGTTTTTT. It is translated as CASSAQGQGINTGELFF.